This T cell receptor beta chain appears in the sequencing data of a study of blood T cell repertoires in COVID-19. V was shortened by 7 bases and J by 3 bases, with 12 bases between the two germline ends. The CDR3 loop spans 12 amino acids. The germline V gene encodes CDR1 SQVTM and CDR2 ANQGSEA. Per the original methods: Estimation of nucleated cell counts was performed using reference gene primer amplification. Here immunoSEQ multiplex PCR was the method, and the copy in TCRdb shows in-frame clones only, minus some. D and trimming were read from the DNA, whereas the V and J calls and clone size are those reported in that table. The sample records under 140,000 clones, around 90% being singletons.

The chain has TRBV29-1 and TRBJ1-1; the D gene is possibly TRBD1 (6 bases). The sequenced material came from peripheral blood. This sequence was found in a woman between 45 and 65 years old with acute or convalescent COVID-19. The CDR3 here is CSGGLGDTEAFF. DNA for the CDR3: TGCAGCGGGGGGCTCGGGGACACTGAAGCTTTCTTT.